What follows describes a single T cell receptor beta chain. The antigen is unknown. The sample originates from a study of OX40 agonist ivuxolimab in advanced cancers. The study, taken as a whole, reports: Clonal expansion among partial responders at 0.1-3.0 mg/kg ranked near the lowest.

TCRdb's copy holds only in-frame clones and misses some; the assay was immunoSEQ multiplex PCR. The profile shows tens of thousands of clones, more than 80% of them singletons. This CDR3 is built from 15 residues. Trimming removed 5 bases at V and 6 bases at J, with 18 bases between. Germline assignment: CDR1 LNHDA and CDR2 SQIVND (reference sequence). The rearrangement joins TRBV19 to TRBJ2-3; no definite D call. The clonotype comes from an adult with an advanced solid tumor such as melanoma, head and neck, liver or kidney cancer. Sequencing was performed on CD4+ or CD8+ T cells sorted from blood, taken in a trial of the OX40 agonist ivuxolimab. CDR3 coding DNA: TGTGCCAGTAGTCCAGCCGAGACTTACACGGATACGCAGTATTTT. Amino acid sequence: CASSPAETYTDTQYF.